Below, one TCR beta chain is given with its context. Its matching antigen is unknown. These data are taken from a study of response to subunit inactivated influenza vaccine. Whole-study results and caveats: Few additional T cells are recruited per seasonal influenza vaccination, authors suggested.

CDR3 length: 14 amino acids. Deletions cut 6 bases from V and 5 bases from J, with 16 bases between. TCRdb redid the calling of the RT-PCR reads with MiXCR, one entry per CDR3 protein. The sample consists of about 160,000 distinct CDR3 sequences, approximately 11% of them appearing once. The clonotype was recovered from a man between 45 and 60 years old who received an inactivated influenza vaccine. Sequenced here: non-naive T cells sorted from PBMCs, sampled 45 days after vaccination. The genes are TRBV12-3 or TRBV12-4 and TRBJ2-5; perhaps D is TRBD1 or TRBD2 (6 bases each). Here the CDR3 reads CASRETGGQETQYF. The CDR3 DNA follows: TGTGCCAGCAGGGAGACCGGGGGCCAGGAGACCCAGTACTTC.